This TCR beta chain was identified during a study of blood T cell repertoires in COVID-19. TCRdb's table, derived via immunoSEQ multiplex PCR, lists solely in-frame clones and lacks some. Among around 28,000 clones listed, roughly nine tenths were seen once. The germline gives CDR1 MNHEY, CDR2 SMNVEV (reference sequence). The CDR3 loop spans 16 amino acids. The V and J ends lost 5 bases and 0 bases respectively, with 16 bases between them. The receptor was isolated from a human donor with acute or convalescent COVID-19. The donor label of this sample is uncertain. The sequencing sample was made of peripheral blood. V and J are TRBV27 and TRBJ1-1; D is possibly TRBD1 (6 bases). CDR3 residues: CASSRPTGDMNTEAFF. For the CDR3, the DNA is TGTGCCAGCAGTCGACCGACCGGGGACATGAACACTGAAGCTTTCTTT.